The TCR beta chain described here comes from a study of chemoradiotherapy in HPV16-positive cancers (dated by TCRdb to between 2021 and 2024). As for the study more broadly: Candidate HPV-specific T-cell clones and common TCR motifs were defined by functional T-cell assays performed on cells from a couple of HPV16-positive patients. Whether T-cell immunity against the HPV oncoproteins E6 and E7 changes during chemoradiotherapy and whether survival is affected by this immunity were examined in the study. Next, the candidate HPV-specific TCRs and motifs were followed in TCR repertoires from roughly 90 patients with HPV-related cancers. Summary of the overall study and its limitations: Improved recurrence-free survival in HPV16-positive patients was associated with expansion of HPV-responsive T cells during chemoradiotherapy. Expansion of candidate HPV-specific clones and E7-related TCR motifs was observed in the tumor microenvironment during treatment, whereas no such expansion was observed for non-HPV-specific T cells. The survival association was reported for HPV16-positive patients, and the functional definition of HPV-specific T cells was derived from only two HPV16-positive patients.

Receptor amplification or capture employed the immunoSEQ multiplex PCR assay. As stored in TCRdb, this immuneACCESS dataset retains in-frame rearrangements with V and J assigned. A fraction of the clones does not appear; measured against another copy, unresolved V genes explain less than half of the discrepancy, and the remainder lacks a known reason. In this sample the table shows approximately 12,000 clones, roughly 84% of which occur a single time. The ten largest make up under 7% of the sample. V loses 10 bases, J loses 1 base, and the germline ends lie 13 bases apart. The germline V gene supplies CDR1 ENHRY and CDR2 SYGVKD. Including the terminal cysteine and phenylalanine, the CDR3 comprises 13 residues. Only the CDR3 region is kept as DNA, spanning 39 bases read in frame from base 1. Repertoires were sampled repeatedly over the course of chemoradiotherapy, so clonal expansion could be followed in the tumor microenvironment.

A single count supports this clone. The specificity of this receptor is unknown. Nothing much larger sits one base from this clone, and base qualities are not available. This sequence was found in a human donor with HPV-associated anogenital cancer. The chain couples TRBV10-3 to TRBJ1-2; TRBD1 is perhaps the D gene, given 6 matching bases. This specimen was blood, taken from a patient who underwent chemoradiotherapy. CDR3 sequence: CATRTDDNYGYTF. The nucleotides are TGTGCCACAAGGACAGACGATAACTATGGCTACACCTTC.